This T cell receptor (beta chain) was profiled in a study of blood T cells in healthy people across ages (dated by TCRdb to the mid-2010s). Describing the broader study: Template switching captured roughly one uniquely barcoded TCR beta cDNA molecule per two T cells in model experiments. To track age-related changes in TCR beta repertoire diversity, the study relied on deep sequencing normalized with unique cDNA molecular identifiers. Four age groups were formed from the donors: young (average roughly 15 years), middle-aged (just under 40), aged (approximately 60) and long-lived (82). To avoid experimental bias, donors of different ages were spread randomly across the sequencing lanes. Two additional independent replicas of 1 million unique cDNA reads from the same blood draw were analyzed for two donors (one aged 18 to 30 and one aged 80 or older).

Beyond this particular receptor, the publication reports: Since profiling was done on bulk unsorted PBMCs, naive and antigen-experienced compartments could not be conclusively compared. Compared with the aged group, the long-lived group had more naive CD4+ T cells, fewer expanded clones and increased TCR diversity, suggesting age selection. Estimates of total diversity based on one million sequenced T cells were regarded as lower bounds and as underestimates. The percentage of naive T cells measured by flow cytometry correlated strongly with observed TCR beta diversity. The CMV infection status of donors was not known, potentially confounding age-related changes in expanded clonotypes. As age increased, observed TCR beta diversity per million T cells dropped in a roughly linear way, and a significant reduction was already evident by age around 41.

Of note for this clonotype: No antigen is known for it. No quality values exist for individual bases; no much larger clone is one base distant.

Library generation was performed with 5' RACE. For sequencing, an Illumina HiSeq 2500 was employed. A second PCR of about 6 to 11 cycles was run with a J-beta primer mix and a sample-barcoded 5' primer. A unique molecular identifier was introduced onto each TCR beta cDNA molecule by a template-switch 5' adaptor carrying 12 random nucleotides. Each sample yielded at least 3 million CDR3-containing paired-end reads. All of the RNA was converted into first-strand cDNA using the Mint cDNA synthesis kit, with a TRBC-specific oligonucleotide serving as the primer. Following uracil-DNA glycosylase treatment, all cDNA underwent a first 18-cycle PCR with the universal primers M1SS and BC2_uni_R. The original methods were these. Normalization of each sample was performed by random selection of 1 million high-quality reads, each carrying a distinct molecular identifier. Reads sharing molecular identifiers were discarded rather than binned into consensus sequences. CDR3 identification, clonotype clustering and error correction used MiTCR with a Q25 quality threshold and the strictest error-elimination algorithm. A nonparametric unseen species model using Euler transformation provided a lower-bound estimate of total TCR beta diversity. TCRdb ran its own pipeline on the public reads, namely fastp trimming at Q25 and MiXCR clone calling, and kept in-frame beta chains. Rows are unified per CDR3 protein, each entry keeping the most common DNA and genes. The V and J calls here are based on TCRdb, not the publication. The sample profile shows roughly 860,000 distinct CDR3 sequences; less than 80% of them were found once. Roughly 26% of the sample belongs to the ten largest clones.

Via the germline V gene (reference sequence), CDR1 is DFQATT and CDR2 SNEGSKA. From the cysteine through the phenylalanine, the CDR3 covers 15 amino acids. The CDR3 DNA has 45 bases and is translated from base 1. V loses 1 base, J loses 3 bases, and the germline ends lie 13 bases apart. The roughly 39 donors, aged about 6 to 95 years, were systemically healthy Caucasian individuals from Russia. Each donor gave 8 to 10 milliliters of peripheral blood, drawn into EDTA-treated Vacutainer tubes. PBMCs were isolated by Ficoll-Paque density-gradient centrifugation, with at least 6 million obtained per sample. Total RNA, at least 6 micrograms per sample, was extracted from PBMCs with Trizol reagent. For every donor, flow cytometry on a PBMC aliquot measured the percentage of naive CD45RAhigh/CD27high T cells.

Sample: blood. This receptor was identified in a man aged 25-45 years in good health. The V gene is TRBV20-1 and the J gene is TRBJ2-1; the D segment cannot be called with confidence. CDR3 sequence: CSARGPNAYYNEQFF. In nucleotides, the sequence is TGCAGTGCTAGAGGGCCAAATGCTTACTACAATGAGCAGTTCTTC.